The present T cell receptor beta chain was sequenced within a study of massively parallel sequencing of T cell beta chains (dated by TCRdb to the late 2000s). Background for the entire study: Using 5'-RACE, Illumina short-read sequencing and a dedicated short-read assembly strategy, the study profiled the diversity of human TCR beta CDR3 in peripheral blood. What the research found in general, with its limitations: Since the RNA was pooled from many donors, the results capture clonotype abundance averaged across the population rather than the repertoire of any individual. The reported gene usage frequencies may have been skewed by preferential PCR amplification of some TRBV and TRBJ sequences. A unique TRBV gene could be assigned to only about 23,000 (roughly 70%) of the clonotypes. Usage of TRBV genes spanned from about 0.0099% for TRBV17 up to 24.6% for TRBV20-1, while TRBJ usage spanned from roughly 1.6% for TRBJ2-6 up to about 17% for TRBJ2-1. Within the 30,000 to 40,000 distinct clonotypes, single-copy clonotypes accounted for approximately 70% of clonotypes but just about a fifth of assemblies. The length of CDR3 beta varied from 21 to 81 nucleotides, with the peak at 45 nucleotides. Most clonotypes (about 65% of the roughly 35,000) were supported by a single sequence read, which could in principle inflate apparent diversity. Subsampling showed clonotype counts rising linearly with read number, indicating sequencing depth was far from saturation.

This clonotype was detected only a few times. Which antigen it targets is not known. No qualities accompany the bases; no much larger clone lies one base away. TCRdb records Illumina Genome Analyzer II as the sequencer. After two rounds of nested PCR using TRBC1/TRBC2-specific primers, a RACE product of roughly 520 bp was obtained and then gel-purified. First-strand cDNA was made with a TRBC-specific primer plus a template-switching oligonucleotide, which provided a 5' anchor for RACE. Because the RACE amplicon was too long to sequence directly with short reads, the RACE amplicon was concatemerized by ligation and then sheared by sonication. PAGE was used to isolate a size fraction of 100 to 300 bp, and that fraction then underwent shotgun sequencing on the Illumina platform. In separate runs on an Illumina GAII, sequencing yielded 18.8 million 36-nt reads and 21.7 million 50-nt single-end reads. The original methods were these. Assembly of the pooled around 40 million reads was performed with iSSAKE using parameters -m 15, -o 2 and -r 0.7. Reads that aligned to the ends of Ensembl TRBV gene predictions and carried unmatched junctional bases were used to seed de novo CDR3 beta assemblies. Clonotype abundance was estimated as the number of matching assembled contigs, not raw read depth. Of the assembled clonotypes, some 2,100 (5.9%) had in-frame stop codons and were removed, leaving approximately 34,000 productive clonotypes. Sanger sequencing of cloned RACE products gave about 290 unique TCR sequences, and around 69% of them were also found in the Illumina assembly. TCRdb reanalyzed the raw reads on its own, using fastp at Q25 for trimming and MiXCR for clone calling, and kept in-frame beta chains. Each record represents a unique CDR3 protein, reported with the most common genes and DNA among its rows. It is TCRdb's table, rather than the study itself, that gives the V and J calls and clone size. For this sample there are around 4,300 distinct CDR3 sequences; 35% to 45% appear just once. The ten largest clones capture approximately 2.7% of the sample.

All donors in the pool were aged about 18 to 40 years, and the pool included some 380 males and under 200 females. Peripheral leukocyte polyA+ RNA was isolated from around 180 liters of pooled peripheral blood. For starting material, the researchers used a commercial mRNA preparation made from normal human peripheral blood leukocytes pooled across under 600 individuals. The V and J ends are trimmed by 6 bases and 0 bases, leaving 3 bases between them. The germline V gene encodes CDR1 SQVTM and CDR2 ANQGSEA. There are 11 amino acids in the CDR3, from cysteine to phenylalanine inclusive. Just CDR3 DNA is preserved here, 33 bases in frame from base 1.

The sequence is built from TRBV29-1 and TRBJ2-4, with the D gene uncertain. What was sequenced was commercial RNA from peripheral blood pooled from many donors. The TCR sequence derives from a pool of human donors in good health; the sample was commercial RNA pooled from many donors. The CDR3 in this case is CSVLAKNIQYF. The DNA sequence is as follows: TGCAGCGTGTTAGCCAAAAACATTCAGTACTTC.